This T cell receptor beta chain was sequenced in a study of technical replicates of blood from a handful of donors. Measured with immunoSEQ multiplex PCR; TCRdb has only the in-frame clones, and not every one. The table shows more than 75,000 clones, with 92% occurring only once. Germline V CDR1 and CDR2: MNHEY, SVGAGI. The CDR3 loop spans 15 amino acids. V lost 2 bases, J lost 4 bases, and 15 bases lay in between. The chain links TRBV6-5 to TRBJ2-7; weak D call: TRBD2 (5 bases). Sequencing was performed on T cells isolated from PBMCs. The receptor's source is a human donor in good health. The CDR3 DNA follows: TGTGCCAGCAGTTACGAGTTCCGGGGTAATTACGAGCAGTACTTC. This codes for CASSYEFRGNYEQYF.